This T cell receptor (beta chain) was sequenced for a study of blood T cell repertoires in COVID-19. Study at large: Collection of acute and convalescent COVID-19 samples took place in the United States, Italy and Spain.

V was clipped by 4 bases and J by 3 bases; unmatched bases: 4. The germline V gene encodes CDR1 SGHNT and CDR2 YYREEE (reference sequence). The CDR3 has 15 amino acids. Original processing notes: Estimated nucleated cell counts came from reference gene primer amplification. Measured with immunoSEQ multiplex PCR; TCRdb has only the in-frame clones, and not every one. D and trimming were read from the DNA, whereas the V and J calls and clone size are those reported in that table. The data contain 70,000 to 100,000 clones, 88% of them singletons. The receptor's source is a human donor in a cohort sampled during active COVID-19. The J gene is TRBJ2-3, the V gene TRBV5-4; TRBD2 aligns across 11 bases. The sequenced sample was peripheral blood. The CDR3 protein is CASSELAGATDTQYF. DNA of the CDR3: TGTGCCAGCAGCGAACTAGCGGGGGCTACAGATACGCAGTATTTT. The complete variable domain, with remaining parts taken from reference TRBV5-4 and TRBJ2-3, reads ETGVTQSPTHLIKTRGQQVTLRCSSQSGHNTVSWYQQALGQGPQFIFQYYREEENGRGNFPPRFSGLQFPNYSSELNVNALELDDSALYLCASSELAGATDTQYFGPGTRLTVL.